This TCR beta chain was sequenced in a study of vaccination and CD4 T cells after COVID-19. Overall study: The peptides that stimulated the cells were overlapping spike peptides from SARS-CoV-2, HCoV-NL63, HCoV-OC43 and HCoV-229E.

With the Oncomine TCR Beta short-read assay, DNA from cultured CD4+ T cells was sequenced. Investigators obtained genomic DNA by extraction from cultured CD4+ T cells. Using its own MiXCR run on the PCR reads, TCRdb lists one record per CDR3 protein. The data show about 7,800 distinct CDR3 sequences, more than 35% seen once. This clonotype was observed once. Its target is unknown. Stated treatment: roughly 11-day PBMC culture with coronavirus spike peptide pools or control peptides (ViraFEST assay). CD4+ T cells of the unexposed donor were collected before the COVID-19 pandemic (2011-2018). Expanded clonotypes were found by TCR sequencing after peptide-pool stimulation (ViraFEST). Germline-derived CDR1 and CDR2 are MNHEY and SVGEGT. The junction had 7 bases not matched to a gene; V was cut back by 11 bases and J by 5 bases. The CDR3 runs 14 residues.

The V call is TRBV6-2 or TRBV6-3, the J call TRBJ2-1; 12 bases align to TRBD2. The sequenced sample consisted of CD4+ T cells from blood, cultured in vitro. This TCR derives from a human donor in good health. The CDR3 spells CAGRSSGRDNEQFF. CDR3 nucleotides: TGTGCCGGACGCTCTAGCGGGAGGGACAATGAGCAGTTCTTC.